The 5 T cell receptor beta chains reported below all come from one sample, sequenced in a study of blood T cell repertoires in COVID-19. Clones were sequenced by immunoSEQ multiplex PCR, and TCRdb holds only the in-frame ones, with some missing. The table includes 150,000 to 200,000 clones, over 80% detected once. Sequenced sample: PBMCs or T cells enriched from blood (not recorded which). The receptor set was obtained from a man aged 65 to 79 who had been exposed to COVID-19.

The chain has TRBV18 and TRBJ2-5, with D possibly matching TRBD1 (6 bases). The CDR3 has 14 amino acids. Trimming left V 1 base short and J 5 bases short, with 11 bases between. The germline V gene encodes CDR1 KGHSH and CDR2 LQKENI. The CDR3 nucleotides are TGTGCCAGCTCACCACTCGCAGGGGAGGAGACCCAGTACTTC. Its protein product is CASSPLAGEETQYF.

The gene calls are TRBV6-2 or TRBV6-3 and TRBJ1-2, with 7 bases matching TRBD1. The CDR3 has 17 residues. Germline CDR1 MNHEY, CDR2 SVGEGT. J gave up 3 bases and V 5 bases, and 15 bases lay outside the gene matches. The CDR3 is CASSPHQISGTDYGYTF. In nucleotides, the CDR3 is TGTGCCAGCAGTCCCCATCAAATTTCCGGGACAGACTATGGCTACACCTTC.

The gene calls are TRBV19 and TRBJ1-2; tentative D call: TRBD1 (6 bases). CDR3 size: 12 residues. The V gene's germline CDR1 is LNHDA and CDR2 SQIVND (reference sequence). V was pared by 11 bases and J by 1 base, with 11 bases between. The CDR3 protein is CASGQVNYGYTF. In DNA form, the CDR3 reads TGTGCCTCGGGACAAGTTAACTATGGCTACACCTTC. Looking up the rest from reference TRBV19 and TRBJ1-2 gives the full variable domain: DGGITQSPKYLFRKEGQNVTLSCEQNLNHDAMYWYRQDPGQGLRLIYYSQIVNDFQKGDIAEGYSVSREKKESFPLTVTSAQKNPTAFYLCASGQVNYGYTFGSGTRLTVV.

This clone was seen only once. The chain links TRBV7-8 to TRBJ2-2, with 11 bases identical to TRBD2. Trimming cost V 2 bases and J 4 bases; bases outside gene matches: 9. The CDR3 is 18 amino acids. The germline V gene has CDR1 SGHVS and CDR2 FQNEAQ. CDR3 protein: CASSLSLAGGSSTGELFF. The CDR3 DNA reads as TGTGCCAGCAGCTTAAGTTTAGCGGGGGGGTCGAGCACCGGGGAGCTGTTTTTT.

The chain recombines TRBV18 with TRBJ2-7, with D uncertain. The CDR3 is 14 residues long. V lost 2 bases and J 2 bases, leaving 10 bases between the germline ends. Germline lookup yields CDR1 KGHSH and CDR2 LQKENI. The DNA for the CDR3 is TGTGCCAGCTCACCAAAGAGAGGAACCTACGAGCAGTACTTC. Translation gives CASSPKRGTYEQYF.